A selection of T cell receptor beta chains follows, all from one sample in a study of T cell responses to AZD1222 COVID-19 vaccine. The protocol was immunoSEQ multiplex PCR, while the TCRdb copy is restricted to in-frame clones and leaves out a portion. The data contain about 130,000 clones, about 89% of them seen just once; the ten biggest clones take up roughly 6.3%. Sequenced here: peripheral blood, sampled on day 0 of AZD1222 vaccination. The receptor set was obtained from an adult in good health. Each CDR3 is given with its conserved first and last residue. Fields, in order: clone size, J gene, D gene, V gene, CDR3 protein, CDR3 DNA. D genes are given only for firm matches. For some rows the clone size is stated as once, few or many, or as a class when expanded; others skip it.

abundance: NA; j_gene: TRBJ2-7; d_gene: NA; v_gene: TRBV14; CDR3aa: CASSLFPTGPESEQYF; CDR3nt: TGTGCCAGCAGCCTCTTCCCCACAGGGCCCGAGTCCGAGCAGTACTTC
abundance: NA; j_gene: TRBJ1-1; d_gene: NA; v_gene: TRBV11-3; CDR3aa: CASSFEVNTEAFF; CDR3nt: TGTGCCAGCAGCTTTGAAGTGAACACTGAAGCTTTCTTT
abundance: NA; j_gene: TRBJ1-2; d_gene: NA; v_gene: TRBV6-5; CDR3aa: CASSFSYGYTF; CDR3nt: TGTGCCAGCAGTTTTTCGTATGGCTACACCTTC
abundance: NA; j_gene: TRBJ2-7; d_gene: NA; v_gene: TRBV2; CDR3aa: CASNIGIYEQYF; CDR3nt: TGTGCCAGCAATATCGGGATCTACGAGCAGTACTTC
abundance: NA; j_gene: TRBJ1-2; d_gene: NA; v_gene: TRBV25-1; CDR3aa: CASSEYLTYGYTF; CDR3nt: TGTGCCAGCAGTGAATACTTGACTTATGGCTACACCTTC
abundance: NA; j_gene: TRBJ1-2; d_gene: NA; v_gene: TRBV25-1; CDR3aa: CASSGGDGGRLNGYTF; CDR3nt: TGTGCCAGCAGTGGGGGGGATGGGGGGCGTCTTAACGGCTACACCTTC
abundance: NA; j_gene: TRBJ2-2; d_gene: TRBD1; v_gene: TRBV7-7; CDR3aa: CASSPRQGVTTGELFF; CDR3nt: TGTGCTAGCAGCCCAAGACAGGGGGTGACCACCGGGGAGCTGTTTTTT
abundance: NA; j_gene: TRBJ1-3; d_gene: NA; v_gene: TRBV6-5; CDR3aa: CASRLGESSGNTIYF; CDR3nt: TGTGCCAGCAGGCTAGGAGAAAGCTCTGGAAACACCATATATTTT
abundance: NA; j_gene: TRBJ1-2; d_gene: NA; v_gene: TRBV2; CDR3aa: CASSEGPPGYTF; CDR3nt: TGTGCCAGCAGTGAAGGTCCCCCTGGCTACACCTTC
abundance: NA; j_gene: TRBJ1-1; d_gene: TRBD1; v_gene: TRBV7-2; CDR3aa: CASRYEDRVGTEAFF; CDR3nt: TGTGCCAGCAGATATGAAGACAGGGTGGGCACTGAAGCTTTCTTT
abundance: NA; j_gene: TRBJ2-3; d_gene: NA; v_gene: TRBV7-7; CDR3aa: CASSLNPSTDTQYF; CDR3nt: TGTGCCAGCAGCTTGAATCCTAGCACAGATACGCAGTATTTT
abundance: few; j_gene: TRBJ1-2; d_gene: NA; v_gene: TRBV6-5; CDR3aa: CASSRMDSANYGYTF; CDR3nt: TGTGCCAGCAGCCGCATGGACAGTGCTAACTATGGCTACACCTTC
abundance: NA; j_gene: TRBJ1-2; d_gene: TRBD1; v_gene: TRBV20-1; CDR3aa: CSAERDRSF; CDR3nt: TGCAGTGCCGAAAGGGACAGGTCCTTC
abundance: NA; j_gene: TRBJ2-2; d_gene: TRBD2; v_gene: TRBV4-2; CDR3aa: CASSRELGGANTGELFF; CDR3nt: TGTGCCAGCAGCCGAGAACTCGGGGGGGCGAACACCGGGGAGCTGTTTTTT
abundance: NA; j_gene: TRBJ1-5; d_gene: NA; v_gene: TRBV27; CDR3aa: CASRSDGNSNQPQHF; CDR3nt: TGTGCCAGCAGGTCGGACGGGAATAGCAATCAGCCCCAGCATTTT
abundance: NA; j_gene: TRBJ2-7; d_gene: NA; v_gene: TRBV18; CDR3aa: CASSPLEGTYEQYF; CDR3nt: TGTGCCAGCTCACCGTTGGAGGGAACTTACGAGCAGTACTTC
abundance: NA; j_gene: TRBJ1-5; d_gene: NA; v_gene: TRBV27; CDR3aa: CASSLSDRNQPQHF; CDR3nt: TGTGCCAGCAGTTTATCGGACAGAAATCAGCCCCAGCATTTT
abundance: once; j_gene: TRBJ2-7; d_gene: TRBD1; v_gene: TRBV5-5; CDR3aa: CASSPSQGALLYEQYF; CDR3nt: TGTGCCAGCAGCCCCTCACAGGGGGCGCTTCTCTACGAGCAGTACTTC
abundance: NA; j_gene: TRBJ1-2; d_gene: NA; v_gene: TRBV5-6; CDR3aa: CASSLWWQGNYGYTF; CDR3nt: TGTGCCAGCAGCTTGTGGTGGCAGGGTAACTATGGCTACACCTTC
abundance: NA; j_gene: TRBJ1-5; d_gene: NA; v_gene: TRBV10-3; CDR3aa: CAISGGTVGQPQHF; CDR3nt: TGTGCCATCAGTGGGGGTACGGTAGGTCAGCCCCAGCATTTT
abundance: NA; j_gene: TRBJ2-2; d_gene: TRBD2; v_gene: TRBV5-5; CDR3aa: CASTVAGGPSGELFF; CDR3nt: TGTGCCAGCACTGTAGCGGGGGGGCCGTCCGGGGAGCTGTTTTTT
abundance: NA; j_gene: TRBJ2-1; d_gene: TRBD1; v_gene: TRBV7-3; CDR3aa: CASSIGRDRGQVEQFF; CDR3nt: TGTGCCAGCAGTATTGGCCGGGACAGGGGGCAAGTTGAGCAGTTCTTC
abundance: NA; j_gene: TRBJ2-4; d_gene: NA; v_gene: TRBV18; CDR3aa: CASSLDAKNIQYF; CDR3nt: TGTGCCAGCTCCTTAGACGCCAAAAACATTCAGTACTTC
abundance: NA; j_gene: TRBJ1-5; d_gene: NA; v_gene: TRBV21-1; CDR3aa: CASSKQRTGDKDQPQHF; CDR3nt: TGTGCCAGCAGCAAACAAAGGACAGGGGACAAGGATCAGCCCCAGCATTTT
abundance: NA; j_gene: TRBJ1-2; d_gene: TRBD1; v_gene: TRBV3-1/TRBV3-2; CDR3aa: CASSLGQGGGGYTF; CDR3nt: TGTGCCAGCAGCCTCGGACAGGGGGGAGGCGGCTACACCTTC
abundance: few; j_gene: TRBJ1-6; d_gene: NA; v_gene: TRBV20-1; CDR3aa: CSASQRESYNSPLHF; CDR3nt: TGCAGTGCTAGTCAGAGGGAGTCCTATAATTCACCCCTCCACTTT
abundance: few; j_gene: TRBJ1-3; d_gene: TRBD1; v_gene: TRBV19; CDR3aa: CASSDEPQGNSGNTIYF; CDR3nt: TGTGCCAGTAGTGATGAGCCACAGGGGAACTCTGGAAACACCATATATTTT
abundance: NA; j_gene: TRBJ1-3; d_gene: NA; v_gene: TRBV7-9; CDR3aa: CASLSMDGGSGNTIYF; CDR3nt: TGTGCCAGTCTCTCCATGGACGGCGGCTCTGGAAACACCATATATTTT
abundance: NA; j_gene: TRBJ2-3; d_gene: NA; v_gene: TRBV5-1; CDR3aa: CASSLVPGGRVLDTQYF; CDR3nt: TGCGCCAGCAGCTTGGTCCCCGGGGGTCGTGTCTTAGATACGCAGTATTTT
abundance: NA; j_gene: TRBJ1-1; d_gene: NA; v_gene: TRBV2; CDR3aa: CASSGRGLPNTEAFF; CDR3nt: TGTGCCAGCAGTGGGAGGGGACTGCCGAACACTGAAGCTTTCTTT
abundance: NA; j_gene: TRBJ1-2; d_gene: NA; v_gene: TRBV5-4; CDR3aa: CASSLEIGDYGYTF; CDR3nt: TGTGCCAGCAGCTTGGAAATCGGAGACTATGGCTACACCTTC
abundance: NA; j_gene: TRBJ2-5; d_gene: TRBD1; v_gene: TRBV27; CDR3aa: CASSSGGHGETQYF; CDR3nt: TGTGCCAGCAGCTCAGGGGGCCATGGAGAGACCCAGTACTTC
abundance: NA; j_gene: TRBJ1-1; d_gene: NA; v_gene: TRBV3-1/TRBV3-2; CDR3aa: CASSQGPQIF; CDR3nt: TGTGCCAGCAGCCAAGGCCCACAGATCTTT
abundance: NA; j_gene: TRBJ1-6; d_gene: NA; v_gene: TRBV16; CDR3aa: CASSQFQRQPNSPLHF; CDR3nt: TGTGCCAGCAGCCAATTCCAGCGGCAACCTAATTCACCCCTCCACTTT
abundance: once; j_gene: TRBJ2-2; d_gene: NA; v_gene: TRBV12-3/TRBV12-4; CDR3aa: CASNPGLDGELFF; CDR3nt: TGTGCCAGCAACCCCGGGTTGGACGGGGAGCTGTTTTTT